Shown below are 3 T cell receptor beta chains from a single sample sequenced in a study of cytomegalovirus exposure and HLA in healthy donors (dated by TCRdb to 2017 to 2019). The library was prepared using the immunoSEQ multiplex PCR assay. For the multiplex PCR, a mixture combining 60 forward primers for TCR Vbeta segments and 13 reverse primers for TCR Jbeta segments was used. TCRdb stores this immuneACCESS table with in-frame sequences only. Part of the clones is absent; in the studies checked, under half of the shortfall reflects unresolved V genes, and no reason is known for the rest. Within this sample are under 150,000 clones, with around three quarters of them counted one time only. The biggest ten clones account for over 1.5% of the sample. Sequenced input: PBMCs. The receptor set was obtained from a woman between 45 and 60 years old in good health and CMV-seronegative.

This clone was seen a few times. The CDR3 here is CASSLLTGGRVTEAFF. CDR3 bases: TGTGCCAGCAGTTTATTAACAGGGGGTCGTGTCACTGAAGCTTTCTTT. The chain employs TRBV27 and TRBJ1-1; 8 nucleotides agree with TRBD1. Germline V CDR1 and CDR2: MNHEY, SMNVEV (reference sequence). The J segment lost 4 bases and the V segment lost 1 base, leaving 8 bases of the junction unmatched. The CDR3 sequence is 16 residues long.

In its sample, this clone was seen once. This chain joins TRBV27 and TRBJ1-1, with a tentative D call TRBD1 (5 bases). The CDR3 sequence is 13 residues long. Germline loops: CDR1 MNHEY, CDR2 SMNVEV (reference sequence). V was trimmed by 6 bases and J by 10 bases, leaving 18 bases between them. The CDR3 region is CASSPRRGGIAFF. Written as DNA, the CDR3 is TGTGCCAGCAGCCCGCGCCGGGGGGGGATAGCTTTCTTT.

The gene calls are TRBV4-2 and TRBJ1-1; TRBD1 might be the D (5 bases). Germline V CDR1 and CDR2: LGHNA, YNFKEQ. Trimming removed 1 base at V and 11 bases at J, with 11 bases between. The CDR3 consists of 12 residues. CDR3 protein: CASSQVGAGAFF. The CDR3 DNA follows: TGTGCCAGCAGCCAAGTTGGGGCTGGGGCTTTCTTT.